Each of the 10 T cell receptor beta chains below was sequenced from the same sample in a study of ipilimumab plus nivolumab after autologous stem cell transplantation (dated by TCRdb to the early 2020s). Library preparation employed the immunoSEQ multiplex PCR assay. Imported from immuneACCESS, the table was reduced by TCRdb to in-frame sequences with V and J called. These copies leave out some clones; in studies compared against another copy, an unresolved V gene accounts for under half, and the cause of the remainder is not known. The sample includes about 43,000 clones, with roughly 84% observed a single time. The top ten clones comprise nearly 0.9% of the sample. The sample was PBMCs, taken in a trial of ipilimumab plus nivolumab as post-transplant consolidation. The origin of the receptors is a male donor with multiple myeloma.

The gene calls are TRBV2 and TRBJ1-1; 11 nucleotides line up with TRBD1. Germline CDR1 SNHLY, CDR2 FYNNEI. This CDR3 region has 13 residues. V shed 6 bases, J shed 6 bases, and the junction held 3 bases outside the gene matches. CDR3 nucleotides: TGTGCCAGCAGGCTGGACAGGGGGCCTGAAGCTTTCTTT. Its translation is CASRLDRGPEAFF. The full variable domain, in which reference TRBV2 and TRBJ1-1 provide the parts outside the CDR3, is EPEVTQTPSHQVTQMGQEVILRCVPISNHLYFYWYRQILGQKVEFLVSFYNNEISEKSEIFDDQFSVERPDGSNFTLKIRSTKLEDSAMYFCASRLDRGPEAFFGQGTRLTVV.

The CDR3 sequence: CASSPSGEYEQYF. CDR3 sequence (DNA): TGCGCCAGCAGCCCTTCTGGCGAGTACGAGCAGTACTTC. This rearrangement joins TRBV5-1 to TRBJ2-7; D gene ambiguous. The CDR3 consists of 13 residues. V was pared by 4 bases and J by 4 bases, with 12 bases between. Germline-derived CDR1 and CDR2 are SGHRS and YFSETQ.

The J gene is TRBJ2-7, the V gene TRBV10-1, with D tentatively TRBD1 (6 bases). Per the germline V gene, CDR1 is WNHNN and CDR2 is SYGVQD (reference sequence). V was cut by 1 base and J by 3 bases, with 16 bases left in between. The CDR3 loop spans 16 amino acids. This chain's CDR3 is CASSEWDTDVLYEQYF. In DNA, the CDR3 is TGCGCCAGCAGTGAGTGGGACACAGATGTCCTCTACGAGCAGTACTTC.

The rearrangement joins TRBV13 to TRBJ2-7; tentative D call: TRBD2 (5 bases). The ends were cut back, 4 bases at V and 2 bases at J, with 12 bases in the middle. The CDR3 is made up of 14 amino acids. Looked up from germline, CDR1 is PRHDT and CDR2 is FYEKMQ (reference sequence). The CDR3: CASSSPGGAYEQYF. The CDR3 bases are TGTGCCAGCAGCTCCCCCGGAGGAGCCTACGAGCAGTACTTC.

The V and J genes are TRBV9 and TRBJ2-7; D is possibly TRBD2 (7 bases). V was shortened by 0 bases and J by 6 bases, with 16 bases between the two germline ends. The CDR3 sequence is 15 residues long. Germline V CDR1 and CDR2: SGDLS, YYNGEE. The CDR3 protein is CASSVAGGGLSEQYF. DNA of the CDR3: TGTGCCAGCAGCGTAGCGGGGGGCGGCCTCTCCGAGCAGTACTTC.

The count of this clone is one. This sequence joins TRBV7-2 and TRBJ1-4, with D possibly matching TRBD1 (6 bases). V was trimmed by 3 bases and J by 8 bases, leaving 22 bases between them. The CDR3 loop spans 17 amino acids. Germline V gene sequence: CDR1 SGHTA, CDR2 FQGNSA. In DNA form, the CDR3 reads TGTGCCAGCAGCTTCCACCCAAGGACAGTCACCGGCGAAAAACTGTTTTTT. Encoded protein: CASSFHPRTVTGEKLFF.

The chain joins TRBV7-2 to TRBJ2-7; the D call may be TRBD1 or TRBD2 (5 bases each). This CDR3 is built from 17 residues. CDR1 is SGHTA and CDR2 is FQGNSA in the germline V gene. Trimming took off 5 bases at V and 2 bases at J, with 22 bases between the two ends. CDR3 sequence reads: CASSDRWGRISPYEQYF. In nucleotides, the CDR3 is TGTGCCAGCAGCGATAGATGGGGACGCATATCACCCTACGAGCAGTACTTC.

This clone was counted a few times. The J gene is TRBJ2-7, the V gene TRBV6-6, with a weak D call TRBD2 (5 bases). This CDR3 has 13 residues. The germline V gene has CDR1 MNHNY and CDR2 SVGAGI (reference sequence). Trimming left V 6 bases short and J 6 bases short, with 15 bases between. CDR3 nucleotide sequence: TGTGCCAGCAGCTCAACCGGAGGCAGCGAGCAGTACTTC. Translating gives CASSSTGGSEQYF.

The chain carries TRBV27 and TRBJ2-7, with 8 bases lining up with TRBD2. The CDR3 is made up of 16 amino acids. Trimming cost V 5 bases and J 0 bases; bases outside gene matches: 9. Germline-derived CDR1 and CDR2 are MNHEY and SMNVEV (reference sequence). CDR3 protein: CASSHSVAGSSYEQYF. CDR3 in DNA: TGTGCCAGCAGTCACTCGGTAGCGGGGAGCTCCTACGAGCAGTACTTC.

The V and J genes are TRBV9 and TRBJ1-2; the match to TRBD1 covers 8 bases. The germline V gene encodes CDR1 SGDLS and CDR2 YYNGEE. This CDR3 spans 14 amino acids. J lost 7 bases, V lost 3 bases, and 8 bases had no gene match. The DNA for the CDR3 is TGTGCCAGCAGCGCACCCGACAGGGGAGGTGGCTACACCTTC. Protein: CASSAPDRGGGYTF.